Below, one TCR beta chain is given with its context. The antigen is undetermined. The sample is drawn from a study of CD8 T cells in Susac syndrome. The study's findings and limits: The peak of CD8+ clonal expansion in Susac was seen in TEMRA cells and active patients.

The diagnostic criteria for definite or probable disease, as recently defined, were met by the patients with Susac syndrome. Negative magnetic isolation gave CD8+ and CD4+ cells; FACS enriched CD8+ TEMRA. Reverse transcription used about 0.45 to 1 ug RNA and random hexamers. TCR beta CDR3 was amplified by immunoSEQ multiplex PCR. This amplification extended across 54 Vbeta and 13 Jbeta segments. TCRdb used MiXCR to reprocess the immunoSEQ multiplex PCR reads, holding one entry per CDR3 protein. In the table there are fewer than 95,000 distinct CDR3 sequences, about 96% of which are singletons. Specimen: CD8+ T cells from PBMCs. This clonotype was sampled from a human donor with Susac syndrome.

Here the CDR3 DNA reads TGCAGTGCTACCCCGGGACTAGCGGTAGATACGCAGTATTTT. Protein: CSATPGLAVDTQYF. The chain carries TRBV20-1 and TRBJ2-3; 11 bases are a match to TRBD2. The V segment lost 4 bases and the J segment 5 bases; nucleotides outside the gene matches: 5. The germline CDR1 and CDR2 sequences are DFQATT and SNEGSKA (reference sequence). This CDR3 is built from 14 residues.